This passage covers 8 T cell receptor beta chains from one sample sequenced in a study of a mutant IDH1 vaccine in newly diagnosed glioma. Repertoires were generated with immunoSEQ multiplex PCR, while TCRdb's copy carries only in-frame clones and drops some. The sample has over 75,000 clones, about four fifths seen once. Time point in this sample: baseline, week 1 (first vaccination visit). Treatment indicated: pre-vaccination baseline after standard-of-care therapy. The sample in question was PBMCs, obtained from a glioma patient treated with radiotherapy, temozolomide or both. All receptors derive from a man in his forties with glioma.

This clone occurred once. The chain links TRBV7-2 to TRBJ1-2, with D perhaps matching TRBD1 (6 bases). The V end lost 5 bases, the J end lost 10 bases, and 11 bases lay between the germline ends. CDR3 length equals 11 residues. Germline V gives CDR1 SGHTA, CDR2 FQGNSA. The CDR3 here is CASSPRTAYTF. The CDR3 region has the DNA TGTGCCAGCAGCCCCCGGACAGCCTACACCTTC.

As to this clone: A much bigger clone sits one base away, suggesting this may be a read error. This rearrangement joins TRBV18 to TRBJ1-1; D remains ambiguous. Germline V CDR1 and CDR2: KGHSH, LQKENI. The CDR3 loop spans 13 amino acids. With 3 bases removed from V and 1 base from J, the gap between germline ends came to 6 bases. The CDR3 DNA reads TGTGCCAGCTCACCCGGTCCGAACACTGAAGCTTTCTTT. This codes for CASSPGPNTEAFF.

This chain connects TRBV19 to TRBJ2-7, with 7 nucleotides matching TRBD1. Per the germline V gene, CDR1 is LNHDA and CDR2 is SQIVND (reference sequence). V was clipped by 6 bases and J by 5 bases; unmatched bases: 16. The CDR3 loop spans 16 amino acids. The CDR3 region is CASRLYHGTVDDEQYF. The DNA for the CDR3 is TGTGCCAGTAGGTTATATCACGGGACAGTCGATGACGAGCAGTACTTC.

The chain recombines TRBV19 with TRBJ2-7; 8 bases agree with TRBD1. J gave up 5 bases and V 3 bases, and 12 bases lay outside the gene matches. Germline loops: CDR1 LNHDA, CDR2 SQIVND (reference sequence). The CDR3 spans 16 residues. The CDR3 sequence: CASSMNSGQGFHEQYF. Here the CDR3 DNA reads TGTGCCAGTAGTATGAATTCAGGACAGGGTTTCCACGAGCAGTACTTC.

V and J are TRBV20-1 and TRBJ2-5; 7 nucleotides line up with TRBD2. The J call is uncertain, as TRBJ2-7 better fits the DNA end. The germline CDR1 and CDR2 sequences are DFQATT and SNEGSKA (reference sequence). The CDR3 sequence is 11 residues long. CDR3 sequence (DNA): TGCAGTGTACGGGAGGACTACGAGCAGTACTTC. This codes for CSVREDYEQYF.

The chain has TRBV10-3 and TRBJ1-1; D is uncertain. The CDR3 covers 13 residues. V was trimmed by 5 bases and J by 7 bases, leaving 14 bases between them. Germline loops: CDR1 ENHRY, CDR2 SYGVKD. As DNA, the CDR3 is TGTGCCATCAGTCGGGCCGGACTGGGTGAAGCTTTCTTT. Translating gives CAISRAGLGEAFF.

This clone was counted a single time. The chain couples TRBV7-8 to TRBJ2-3; 14 nucleotides align to TRBD2. With V trimmed by 1 base and J by 2 bases, 5 bases remained unmatched. The CDR3 is made up of 18 amino acids. Germline V gene data show CDR1 as SGHVS and CDR2 as FQNEAQ. The CDR3 coding sequence is TGTGCCAGCAGCTTAGTAGGGGGACTAGCGGGAGTCACAGATACGCAGTATTTT. Amino acid sequence: CASSLVGGLAGVTDTQYF.

This clone was observed a single time. The genes are TRBV5-4 and TRBJ2-1; no reliable D call. V was clipped by 1 base and J by 4 bases, with 6 bases between them. Germline-derived CDR1 and CDR2 are SGHNT and YYREEE (reference sequence). The CDR3 is 13 amino acids. The CDR3 sequence is CASSLSGYNEQFF. The CDR3 nucleotides are TGTGCCAGCAGCTTGTCGGGTTACAATGAGCAGTTCTTC.